One and the same sample provided the 23 T cell receptor beta chains below, sequenced in a study of lymphopenia after photon versus proton radiotherapy. Here immunoSEQ multiplex PCR was the method, and the copy in TCRdb shows in-frame clones only, minus some. The sample has approximately 45,000 clones; 65% to 90% are singletons. This specimen consisted of peripheral blood, obtained from a patient treated with photon-based radiotherapy. Every receptor here comes from a man aged 35 to 55 with gastric cancer.

The count of this clone is one. The rearrangement uses TRBV30 and TRBJ1-6; possible D gene TRBD1, 5 bases. V was trimmed by 3 bases and J by 10 bases, leaving 16 bases between them. The CDR3 extends over 14 amino acids. Germline V CDR1 and CDR2: GTSNPN, SVGIG (reference sequence). The DNA for the CDR3 is TGTGCCTGGAGGGCTTGGGACCGAGGATCACCCCTCCACTTT. Translating gives CAWRAWDRGSPLHF.

The CDR3 sequence is CASSLSPGLSNYGYTF. The CDR3 DNA follows: TGTGCCAGCAGCTTATCCCCGGGCCTCAGCAACTATGGCTACACCTTC. The gene calls are TRBV7-8 and TRBJ1-2; D call uncertain. The germline gives CDR1 SGHVS, CDR2 FQNEAQ. Deletions cut 2 bases from V and 2 bases from J, with 15 bases between. The CDR3 is made up of 16 amino acids. The full variable domain, in which reference TRBV7-8 and TRBJ1-2 provide the parts outside the CDR3, is GAGVSQSPRYKVAKRGQDVALRCDPISGHVSLFWYQQALGQGPEFLTYFQNEAQLDKSGLPSDRFFAERPEGSVSTLKIQRTQQEDSAVYLCASSLSPGLSNYGYTFGSGTRLTVV.

This rearrangement joins TRBV9 to TRBJ2-1; D gene unclear. The length of the CDR3 is 12 residues. Germline V gene sequence: CDR1 SGDLS, CDR2 YYNGEE. Trimming cost V 0 bases and J 7 bases, with 5 bases left between them. CDR3 DNA: TGTGCCAGCAGCGTAGTAGAGAATGAGCAGTTCTTC. Amino acids: CASSVVENEQFF.

This rearrangement joins TRBV13 to TRBJ2-5; D ambiguous. The CDR3 is 17 residues long. The V gene lost 0 bases and the J gene lost 5 bases, with 19 bases spanning the gap. CDR1 and CDR2 (germline): PRHDT, FYEKMQ (reference sequence). Here the CDR3 DNA reads TGTGCCAGCAGCTTAGGCACCAGGCGGCGTATTCTGGAGACCCAGTACTTC. Encoded protein: CASSLGTRRRILETQYF.

The chain's CDR3 is CASSGTTTDTQYF. The CDR3 DNA follows: TGTGCCAGCAGCGGGACTACCACAGATACGCAGTATTTT. The V gene is TRBV14, the J gene TRBJ2-3; TRBD2 aligns across 7 bases. Germline CDR1 is SGHDN and CDR2 is FVKESK. The CDR3 runs 13 residues. With V trimmed by 5 bases and J by 2 bases, 1 base remained unmatched.

CDR3 amino acids: CASRTPTQGSTEAFF. DNA of the CDR3: TGTGCCAGCAGAACACCTACCCAGGGGAGCACTGAAGCTTTCTTT. The rearrangement uses TRBV6-5 and TRBJ1-1, with D possibly being TRBD1 (6 bases). In germline, CDR1 is MNHEY, CDR2 SVGAGI. The CDR3 is 15 residues long. V was pared by 6 bases and J by 4 bases, with 18 bases between.

V usage is TRBV11-1 and J usage is TRBJ1-2; 7 nucleotides agree with TRBD1. The CDR3 sequence is 14 residues long. After removal of 5 bases from V and 4 bases from J, the junction contained 7 bases not matched to a gene. The V gene's germline CDR1 is SGHAT and CDR2 FQDESV (reference sequence). CDR3 coding DNA: TGTGCCAGCAGCGGCTCGGGACAGCTCTATGGCTACACCTTC. Amino acids: CASSGSGQLYGYTF.

This clone was counted once. The chain combines TRBV30 with TRBJ1-5, with D hard to call. Germline V gene data show CDR1 as GTSNPN and CDR2 as SVGIG (reference sequence). The ends were cut back, 2 bases at V and 8 bases at J, with 13 bases in the middle. The CDR3 runs 13 residues. For the CDR3, the DNA is TGTGCCTGGAGTTCAGACCCGAGGGAGCCCCAGCATTTT. It specifies CAWSSDPREPQHF.

J is TRBJ2-2 and V is TRBV4-2; D is unresolved. Germline V CDR1 and CDR2: LGHNA, YNFKEQ. This CDR3 spans 12 amino acids. Deletions cut 2 bases from V and 7 bases from J, with 5 bases between. The CDR3 protein is CASSQPLGELFF. The CDR3, as DNA: TGTGCCAGCAGCCAACCCCTCGGGGAGCTGTTTTTT.

The rearrangement uses TRBV6-5 and TRBJ1-6; D unclear. V lost 5 bases to trimming and J lost 5 bases, with 10 bases between them. Germline CDR1 reads MNHEY; CDR2 reads SVGAGI. This CDR3 contains 14 residues. CDR3 nucleotides: TGTGCCAGCAGTCGGGGATTTGATAATTCACCCCTCCACTTT. This encodes CASSRGFDNSPLHF.

The J gene is TRBJ1-2, the V gene TRBV6-4; D ambiguous. The CDR3 has 13 amino acids. Germline-derived CDR1 and CDR2 are MRHNA and SNTAGT. Trimming cost V 6 bases and J 8 bases, with 16 bases left between them. Here the CDR3 reads CASSLSEGRGYTF. The CDR3 nucleotides are TGTGCCAGCAGCCTCTCGGAGGGAAGAGGCTACACCTTC.

CDR3 DNA: TGTGCCAGCAGCGCGCAGGGGGGCCCCTATGGCTACACCTTC. This codes for CASSAQGGPYGYTF. This chain links TRBV9 with TRBJ1-2; 7 bases map to TRBD1. CDR1 is SGDLS and CDR2 is YYNGEE in the germline V gene. The CDR3 consists of 14 residues. J was trimmed by 4 bases and V by 3 bases; bases with no gene match: 6.

V and J are TRBV6-5 and TRBJ1-6; 8 bases fit TRBD1. There are 14 residues in the CDR3. In germline, CDR1 is MNHEY, CDR2 SVGAGI. The junction had 5 bases not matched to a gene; V was cut back by 4 bases and J by 9 bases. The CDR3 sequence is CASSLRTGPSPLHF. The CDR3 DNA sequence: TGTGCCAGCAGTTTGCGGACAGGGCCTTCACCCCTCCACTTT.

The rearrangement links TRBV7-9 to TRBJ1-1; D not certain. This CDR3 region has 14 residues. Trimming cost V 1 base and J 7 bases, with 13 bases left between them. Germline V CDR1 and CDR2: SEHNR, FQNEAQ (reference sequence). Written as DNA, the CDR3 is TGTGCCAGCAGCTTAGTAGGTAGGACTGTTGAAGCTTTCTTT. Its protein is CASSLVGRTVEAFF.

This clone came up a few times. This chain uses TRBV6-5 with TRBJ1-4, with D possibly TRBD1 on 6 matching bases. The germline gives CDR1 MNHEY, CDR2 SVGAGI. The CDR3 has 15 amino acids. The V gene lost 5 bases and the J gene lost 8 bases, with 18 bases spanning the gap. The CDR3: CASSLQGFAGEKLFF. CDR3 nucleotides: TGTGCCAGCAGTCTACAGGGATTCGCAGGGGAAAAACTGTTTTTT.

This sequence joins TRBV11-2 and TRBJ1-6, with D unresolved. V lost 5 bases, J lost 0 bases, and 14 bases lay in between. The CDR3 runs 17 residues. CDR1 and CDR2 (germline): SGHAT, FQNNGV. CDR3 DNA: TGTGCCAGCAGCCCCACCGGGAGAAGCTCCTATAATTCACCCCTCCACTTT. Translated, it gives CASSPTGRSSYNSPLHF.

The rearrangement links TRBV6-5 to TRBJ1-5; D ambiguous. Trimming stripped 2 bases from V and 5 bases from J, with 7 bases between. The CDR3 covers 13 residues. From germline, CDR1 is MNHEY and CDR2 SVGAGI. CDR3 region: CASSYIKDQPQHF. In nucleotides, the CDR3 is TGTGCCAGCAGTTACATCAAAGATCAGCCCCAGCATTTT.

The chain couples TRBV5-1 to TRBJ2-3; TRBD1 matches at 11 bases. This CDR3 has 15 amino acids. Germline-derived CDR1 and CDR2 are SGHRS and YFSETQ. V gave up 3 bases and J gave up 4 bases; unmatched junction bases: 4. CDR3 nucleotides: TGCGCCAGCAGCTCCACGGGACAGGGGGCAGATACGCAGTATTTT. This encodes CASSSTGQGADTQYF.

This rearrangement joins TRBV2 to TRBJ1-4; D is perhaps TRBD1 (6 bases). This CDR3 comprises 14 residues. Germline CDR1 SNHLY, CDR2 FYNNEI. Deletions cut 4 bases from V and 8 bases from J, with 14 bases between. The CDR3 bases are TGTGCCAGCAGTGGAGCGGGGGGCGGCGAAAAACTGTTTTTT. It encodes CASSGAGGGEKLFF.

V and J are TRBV18 and TRBJ1-1, with TRBD1 matching 10 bases. Germline CDR1 and CDR2: KGHSH and LQKENI. CDR3 length: 13 amino acids. CDR3 residues: CAGTGVMNTEAFF. The CDR3 region has the DNA TGTGCGGGGACAGGGGTTATGAACACTGAAGCTTTCTTT.

The CDR3 nucleotides are TGTGCCAGCAGCCAAGATTCGGCGCTAGGCTACGAGCAGTACTTC. This translates into CASSQDSALGYEQYF. J is TRBJ2-7 and V is TRBV14; no firm D call. The length of the CDR3 is 15 residues. Trimming cost V 0 bases and J 3 bases, with 12 bases left between them. Germline loops: CDR1 SGHDN, CDR2 FVKESK.

J is TRBJ2-3 and V is TRBV19; 13 nucleotides agree with TRBD2. Per germline, CDR1 LNHDA and CDR2 SQIVND (reference sequence). This CDR3 comprises 16 residues. The V and J ends lost 5 bases and 1 base, in that order; junction bases with no gene match: 3. The CDR3 protein is CASSYGLAGGTDTQYF. For the CDR3, the DNA is TGTGCCAGTAGTTACGGACTAGCGGGAGGCACAGATACGCAGTATTTT.

This chain uses TRBV5-6 with TRBJ2-5; 11 nucleotides line up with TRBD2. J gave up 2 bases and V 0 bases, and 3 bases lay outside the gene matches. Germline CDR1 reads SGHDT; CDR2 reads YYEEEE. CDR3 length: 16 amino acids. CDR3 in amino acids: CASSLVGLAVQETQYF. The CDR3 DNA follows: TGTGCCAGCAGCTTGGTGGGACTAGCGGTGCAAGAGACCCAGTACTTC.